This T cell receptor beta chain emerged from a study of blood T cell repertoires in COVID-19. Whole-study context: PBMCs, B-cell-depleted T cells, or T cells provided the cDNA or gDNA that made up the material.

Clones were read by immunoSEQ multiplex PCR, and TCRdb kept only the in-frame ones, dropping some. The table includes approximately 390,000 clones, 90% detected once. The CDR3 length is 16 residues. The ends lost 8 bases at V and 1 base at J; junction bases unmatched: 7. The germline CDR1 and CDR2 sequences are MNHEY and SMNVEV (reference sequence). The chain is built from TRBV27 and TRBJ2-2; 10 nucleotides align to TRBD1. Sequencing was carried out using peripheral blood. This sequence originates from a man in his late teens or twenties with active or convalescent COVID-19. Written as DNA, the CDR3 is TGTGCCAGCTACTCCCGGGACAGGGGGAACACCGGGGAGCTGTTTTTT. As protein: CASYSRDRGNTGELFF.